This T cell receptor (beta chain) was identified in a study of blood T cell repertoires in COVID-19. Study-wide background: Sample material is recorded as cDNA or gDNA derived from T cells, B-cell-depleted T cells, or PBMCs.

In the original workflow: Nucleated cell counts were estimated from reference gene primer amplification. Some clones are missing from TCRdb's copy, which holds only in-frame ones; the method was immunoSEQ multiplex PCR. V and J calls and clone size come straight from that table; D and trimming were deduced from the DNA. The sample records fewer than 700,000 clones, roughly 91% being singletons. CDR1 is SGHRS and CDR2 is YFSETQ in the germline V gene. CDR3 size: 15 residues. Trimming stripped 1 base from V and 4 bases from J, with 14 bases between. The V call is TRBV5-1, the J call TRBJ1-2, with D perhaps TRBD1 (6 bases). Sequencing was performed on peripheral blood. The TCR was taken from a woman in her 50s with COVID-19, enrolled during active disease. CDR3 DNA: TGCGCCAGCAGCTTGTCCCCAGGGGAGGGCTATGGCTACACCTTC. It translates to CASSLSPGEGYGYTF.